This T cell receptor (beta chain) is from a study of T cell repertoires in cytomegalovirus infection. Across the study: Public signatures in TCR beta pointed to CMV infection and matching HLA type. Study findings and constraints: CMV carriers with the relevant HLA were identified by cumulative public TCR beta family frequency.

Details on this clonotype: Its target is not known.

TCRdb itself ran the reads through MiXCR, one entry per CDR3 protein. Of about 400,000 distinct CDR3 sequences in the sample, around a sixth were seen once. With 2 bases removed from V and 2 bases from J, the gap between germline ends came to 14 bases. CDR1 is SGDLS, CDR2 YYNGEE, per germline. The CDR3 totals 15 residues. Sequenced sample: PBMCs. The sequence was obtained from a human donor in good health (CMV status not recorded). Some clones in this sample may be carry-over from other donors' samples. The rearrangement links TRBV9 to TRBJ2-7, with D perhaps matching TRBD1 (7 bases). The CDR3 coding sequence is TGTGCCAGCAGCGTGGGAGGCAGGGGGACCTACGAGCAGTACTTC. Residues: CASSVGGRGTYEQYF.